Below are 11 T cell receptor beta chains sequenced from a single sample in a study of identical twins. In TCRdb, the 5' RACE reads were re-called with MiXCR into one record per CDR3 protein. The table includes around 1.7 million distinct CDR3 sequences, roughly 35% detected once. Sequencing input: cord blood. These receptor sequences come from a newborn girl in good health.

The V and J genes are TRBV15 and TRBJ2-1; D may match TRBD1 or TRBD2 (5 bases each). Germline CDR1 is LNHNV and CDR2 is YYDKDF (reference sequence). The CDR3 spans 14 residues. V lost 4 bases to trimming and J lost 0 bases, with 7 bases between them. The CDR3 region has the DNA TGTGCCACCAGCACCGGGGCCTCCTACAATGAGCAGTTCTTC. Amino acids: CATSTGASYNEQFF.

This clonotype was seen only a few times. J is TRBJ2-5 and V is TRBV2; 7 nucleotides line up with TRBD1. The ends lost 6 bases at V and 3 bases at J; junction bases unmatched: 13. The CDR3 runs to 16 residues. Per the germline V gene, CDR1 is SNHLY and CDR2 is FYNNEI. CDR3 coding DNA: TGTGCCAGCAGCGCCTACAGGGGTGCTAGCAAAGAGACCCAGTACTTC. Translated: CASSAYRGASKETQYF.

The gene calls are TRBV19 and TRBJ1-5; 9 bases map to TRBD1. Germline CDR1 LNHDA, CDR2 SQIVND (reference sequence). This CDR3 has 18 amino acids. V was clipped by 5 bases and J by 1 base; unmatched bases: 12. CDR3 sequence (DNA): TGTGCCAGTAGTTTGGGACAGGGTCATCCTTTGAGCAATCAGCCCCAGCATTTT. Translation: CASSLGQGHPLSNQPQHF.

Note on this clonotype: One junction end does not reproduce the germline sequence, and a read error may be involved. The chain joins TRBV9 to TRBJ1-2; D is unclear. Germline V CDR1 and CDR2: SGDLS, YYNGEE. CDR3 size: 14 residues. Here the CDR3 DNA reads TGTGCCAGCAGCCCAGGAGGGTTCGACTATGGCTGCACCTTC. The encoded protein is CASSPGGFDYGCTF.

The rearrangement uses TRBV29-1 and TRBJ2-3, with 15 nucleotides matching TRBD2. CDR1 SQVTM and CDR2 ANQGSEA come from the germline V gene. With V trimmed by 2 bases and J by 4 bases, 1 base remained unmatched. This CDR3 is 15 amino acids long. CDR3 in amino acids: CSVERTSGRADTQYF. CDR3 DNA sequence: TGCAGCGTTGAACGGACTAGCGGGAGGGCAGATACGCAGTATTTT.

V gene TRBV12-3 or TRBV12-4 combines with J gene TRBJ2-5; D is perhaps TRBD2 (5 bases). This CDR3 has 13 residues. Trimming cost V 3 bases and J 4 bases, with 9 bases left between them. CDR3 protein: CASSLTAGETQYF. The CDR3 region has the DNA TGTGCCAGCAGTTTGACGGCGGGAGAGACCCAGTACTTC.

The table lists this clonotype with a few counts. The chain couples TRBV20-1 to TRBJ1-2; 7 nucleotides line up with TRBD1. Germline values: CDR1 DFQATT, CDR2 SNEGSKA (reference sequence). The V and J ends lost 0 bases and 7 bases, in that order; junction bases with no gene match: 8. This CDR3 contains 14 residues. The CDR3 is CSARDRGGVGGYTF. CDR3 DNA sequence: TGCAGTGCTAGAGATCGAGGGGGCGTAGGTGGCTACACCTTC.

The chain recombines TRBV7-9 with TRBJ1-1; TRBD1 might be the D (5 bases). The germline CDR1 and CDR2 sequences are SEHNR and FQNEAQ (reference sequence). Trimming removed 2 bases from V and 5 bases from J, with 12 bases in between. The CDR3 has 14 residues. The CDR3 region is CASSLRGARTEAFF. The CDR3 DNA follows: TGTGCCAGCAGCTTACGAGGGGCCAGGACTGAAGCTTTCTTT.

The V and J genes are TRBV27 and TRBJ1-1, with TRBD1 matching 7 bases. With 2 bases clipped from V and 4 bases from J, the junction kept 7 bases outside the gene matches. This CDR3 comprises 15 residues. CDR1 is MNHEY, CDR2 SMNVEV, per germline (reference sequence). In DNA, the CDR3 is TGTGCCAGCAGTTTAGCGGGACAGTCAGGCACTGAAGCTTTCTTT. Its protein product is CASSLAGQSGTEAFF.

There are a few counts of this clonotype. This chain connects TRBV6-8 to TRBJ1-5; 7 bases fit TRBD1. Germline-derived CDR1 and CDR2 are MNHGY and SAAAGT. The CDR3 extends over 16 amino acids. V lost 6 bases, J lost 0 bases, and 8 bases stayed unmatched. The CDR3: CASSPGGQSSNQPQHF. CDR3 nucleotides: TGTGCCAGCAGCCCCGGGGGACAGTCTAGCAATCAGCCCCAGCATTTT.

This clonotype was seen a handful of times. The chain has TRBV4-1 and TRBJ2-1; 11 bases are a match to TRBD2. V dropped 2 bases and J dropped 4; count of bases not matched to a gene: 7. The CDR3 sequence is 17 residues long. The V gene's germline CDR1 is MGHRA and CDR2 YSYEKL. CDR3 bases: TGCGCCAGCAGCCAAAACCAACTAGCGGGGGAATACAATGAGCAGTTCTTC. Amino acids: CASSQNQLAGEYNEQFF.